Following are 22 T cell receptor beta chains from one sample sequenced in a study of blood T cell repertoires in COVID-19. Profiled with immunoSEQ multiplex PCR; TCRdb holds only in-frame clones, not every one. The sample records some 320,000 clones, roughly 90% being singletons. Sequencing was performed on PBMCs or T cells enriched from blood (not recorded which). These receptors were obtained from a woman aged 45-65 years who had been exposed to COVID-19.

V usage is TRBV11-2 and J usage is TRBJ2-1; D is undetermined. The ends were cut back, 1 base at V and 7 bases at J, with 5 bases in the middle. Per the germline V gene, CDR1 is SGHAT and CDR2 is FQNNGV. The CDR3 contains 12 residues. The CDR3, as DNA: TGTGCCAGCAGCTTAGCCCTGAATGAGCAGTTCTTC. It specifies CASSLALNEQFF.

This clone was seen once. For the CDR3, the DNA is TGCAGTGCCCAAATCTACGAGCAGTACTTC. It is translated as CSAQIYEQYF. The rearrangement joins TRBV20-1 to TRBJ2-7, with no clear D. This CDR3 has 10 amino acids. Germline CDR1 is DFQATT and CDR2 is SNEGSKA (reference sequence). V lost 6 bases and J lost 3, with 6 bases in between.

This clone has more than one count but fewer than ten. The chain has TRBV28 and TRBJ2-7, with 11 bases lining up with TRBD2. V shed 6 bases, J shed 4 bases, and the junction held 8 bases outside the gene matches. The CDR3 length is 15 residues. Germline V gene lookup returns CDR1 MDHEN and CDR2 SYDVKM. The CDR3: CASRPTSGGQYEQYF. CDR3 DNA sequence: TGTGCCAGCAGACCAACTAGCGGGGGACAATACGAGCAGTACTTC.

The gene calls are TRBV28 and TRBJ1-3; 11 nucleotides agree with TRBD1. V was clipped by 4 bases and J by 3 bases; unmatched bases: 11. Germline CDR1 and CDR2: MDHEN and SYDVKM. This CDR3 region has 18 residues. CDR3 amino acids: CASSSNFGQGANGNTIYF. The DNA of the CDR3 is TGTGCCAGCAGTTCAAACTTCGGACAGGGGGCAAATGGAAACACCATATATTTT.

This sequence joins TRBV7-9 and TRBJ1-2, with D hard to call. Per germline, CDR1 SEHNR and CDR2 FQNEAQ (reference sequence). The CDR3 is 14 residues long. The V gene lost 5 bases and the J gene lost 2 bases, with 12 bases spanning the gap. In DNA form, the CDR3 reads TGTGCCAGCAGCCCTAGCGGCGCAAACTATGGCTACACCTTC. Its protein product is CASSPSGANYGYTF.

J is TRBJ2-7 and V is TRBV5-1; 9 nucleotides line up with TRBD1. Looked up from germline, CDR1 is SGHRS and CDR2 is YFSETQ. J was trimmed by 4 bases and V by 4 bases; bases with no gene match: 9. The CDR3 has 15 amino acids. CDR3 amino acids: CASSRRTGEVYEQYF. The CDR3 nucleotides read TGCGCCAGCAGCAGAAGGACAGGGGAAGTTTACGAGCAGTACTTC.

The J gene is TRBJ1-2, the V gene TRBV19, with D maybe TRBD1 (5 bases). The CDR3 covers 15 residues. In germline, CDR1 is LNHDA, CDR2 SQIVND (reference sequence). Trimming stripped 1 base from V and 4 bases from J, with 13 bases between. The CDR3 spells CASSIVQEKPYGYTF. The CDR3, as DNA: TGTGCCAGTAGTATAGTACAGGAAAAGCCCTATGGCTACACCTTC.

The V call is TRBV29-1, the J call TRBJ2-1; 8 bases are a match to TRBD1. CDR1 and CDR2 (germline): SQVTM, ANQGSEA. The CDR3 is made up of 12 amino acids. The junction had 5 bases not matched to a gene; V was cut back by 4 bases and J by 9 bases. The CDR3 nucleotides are TGCAGCGTTGGGTGGACAGGGAGTGAGCAGTTCTTC. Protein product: CSVGWTGSEQFF.

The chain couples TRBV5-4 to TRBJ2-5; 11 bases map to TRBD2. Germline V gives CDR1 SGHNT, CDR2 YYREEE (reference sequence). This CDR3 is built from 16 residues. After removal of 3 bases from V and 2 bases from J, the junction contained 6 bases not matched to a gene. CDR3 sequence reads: CASSSRRLAGQETQYF. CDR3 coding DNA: TGTGCCAGCAGCTCACGGAGACTAGCGGGACAAGAGACCCAGTACTTC.

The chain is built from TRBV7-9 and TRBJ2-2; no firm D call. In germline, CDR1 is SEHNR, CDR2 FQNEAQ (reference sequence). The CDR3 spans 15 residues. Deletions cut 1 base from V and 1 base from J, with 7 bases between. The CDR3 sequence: CASSLGIGNTGELFF. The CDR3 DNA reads TGTGCCAGCAGCTTAGGAATCGGGAACACCGGGGAGCTGTTTTTT.

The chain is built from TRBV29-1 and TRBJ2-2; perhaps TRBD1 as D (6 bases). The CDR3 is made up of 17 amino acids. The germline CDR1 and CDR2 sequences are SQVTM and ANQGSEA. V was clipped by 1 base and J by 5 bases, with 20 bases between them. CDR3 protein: CSVEVTLSGQPTGELFF. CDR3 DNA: TGCAGCGTTGAAGTAACGCTATCGGGACAACCGACCGGGGAGCTGTTTTTT.

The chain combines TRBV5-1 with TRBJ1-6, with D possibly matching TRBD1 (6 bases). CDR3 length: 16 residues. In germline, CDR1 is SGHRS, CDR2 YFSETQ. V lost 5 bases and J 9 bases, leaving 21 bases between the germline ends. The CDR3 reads CASSWGSGTWGSPLHF. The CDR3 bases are TGCGCCAGCAGTTGGGGTAGCGGGACATGGGGTTCACCCCTCCACTTT.

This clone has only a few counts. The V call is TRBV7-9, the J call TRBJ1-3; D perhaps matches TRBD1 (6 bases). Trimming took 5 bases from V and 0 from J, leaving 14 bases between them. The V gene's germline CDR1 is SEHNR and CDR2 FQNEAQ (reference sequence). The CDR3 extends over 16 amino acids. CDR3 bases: TGTGCCAGCAGCCCTCGACAGGAATCCTCTGGAAACACCATATATTTT. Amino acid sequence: CASSPRQESSGNTIYF.

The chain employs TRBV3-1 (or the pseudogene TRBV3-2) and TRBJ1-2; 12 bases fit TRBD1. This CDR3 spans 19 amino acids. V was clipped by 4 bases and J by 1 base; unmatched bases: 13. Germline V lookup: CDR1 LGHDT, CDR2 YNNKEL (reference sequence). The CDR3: CASSLAFGTGGVGNYGYTF. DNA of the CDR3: TGTGCCAGCAGCCTTGCCTTCGGGACAGGGGGCGTGGGTAACTATGGCTACACCTTC.

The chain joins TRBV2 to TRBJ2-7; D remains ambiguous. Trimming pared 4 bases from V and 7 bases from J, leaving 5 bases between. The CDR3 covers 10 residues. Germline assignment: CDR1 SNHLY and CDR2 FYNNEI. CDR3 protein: CASSVLEQYF. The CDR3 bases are TGTGCCAGCAGTGTTCTGGAGCAGTACTTC.

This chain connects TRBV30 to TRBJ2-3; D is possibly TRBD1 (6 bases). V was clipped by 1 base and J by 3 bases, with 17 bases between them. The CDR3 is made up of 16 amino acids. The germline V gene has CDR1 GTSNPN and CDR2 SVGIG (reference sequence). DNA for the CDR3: TGTGCCTGGAGTGGATGGGGGACAAAGGGGACAGATACGCAGTATTTT. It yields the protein CAWSGWGTKGTDTQYF.

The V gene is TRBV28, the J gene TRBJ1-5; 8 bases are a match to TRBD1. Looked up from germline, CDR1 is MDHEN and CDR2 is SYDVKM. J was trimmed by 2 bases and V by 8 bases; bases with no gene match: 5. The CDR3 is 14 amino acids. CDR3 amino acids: CASRRGLGNQPQHF. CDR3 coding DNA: TGTGCCAGCCGCAGGGGGCTCGGCAATCAGCCCCAGCATTTT.

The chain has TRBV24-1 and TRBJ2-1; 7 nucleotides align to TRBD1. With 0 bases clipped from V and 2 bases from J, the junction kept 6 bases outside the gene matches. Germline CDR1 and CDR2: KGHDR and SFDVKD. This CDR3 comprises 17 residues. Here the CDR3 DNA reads TGTGCCACCAGTGATTTGCAGACAGGGAAGCCCTACAATGAGCAGTTCTTC. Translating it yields CATSDLQTGKPYNEQFF.

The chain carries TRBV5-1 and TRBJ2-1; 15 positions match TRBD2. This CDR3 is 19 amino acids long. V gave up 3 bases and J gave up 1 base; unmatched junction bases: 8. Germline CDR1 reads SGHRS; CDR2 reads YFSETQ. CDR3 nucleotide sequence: TGCGCCAGCAGCTCAGGCGGGACTAGCGGGGGGCCATCCTACAATGAGCAGTTCTTC. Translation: CASSSGGTSGGPSYNEQFF.

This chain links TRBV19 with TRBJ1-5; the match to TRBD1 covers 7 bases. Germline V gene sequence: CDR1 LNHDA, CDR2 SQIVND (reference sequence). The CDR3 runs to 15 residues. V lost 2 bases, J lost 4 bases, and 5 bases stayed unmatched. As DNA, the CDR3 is TGTGCCAGTAGTATAACCGACAGGGAAAATCAGCCCCAGCATTTT. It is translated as CASSITDRENQPQHF. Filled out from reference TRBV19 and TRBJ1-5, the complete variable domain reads DGGITQSPKYLFRKEGQNVTLSCEQNLNHDAMYWYRQDPGQGLRLIYYSQIVNDFQKGDIAEGYSVSREKKESFPLTVTSAQKNPTAFYLCASSITDRENQPQHFGDGTRLSIL.

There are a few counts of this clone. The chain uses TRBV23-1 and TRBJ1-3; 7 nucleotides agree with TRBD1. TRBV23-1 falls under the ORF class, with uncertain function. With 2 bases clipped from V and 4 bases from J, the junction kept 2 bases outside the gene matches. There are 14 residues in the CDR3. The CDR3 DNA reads TGCGCCAGCAGTCAACAGGGGGAAGGAAACACCATATATTTT. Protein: CASSQQGEGNTIYF.

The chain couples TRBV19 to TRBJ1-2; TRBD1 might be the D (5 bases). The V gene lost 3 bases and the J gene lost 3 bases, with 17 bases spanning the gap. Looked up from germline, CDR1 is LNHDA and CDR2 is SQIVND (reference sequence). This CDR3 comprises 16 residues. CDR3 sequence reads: CASSMKVGRDYYGYTF. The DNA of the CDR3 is TGTGCCAGTAGTATGAAGGTCGGCAGGGATTACTATGGCTACACCTTC.